This T cell receptor beta chain was retrieved from a study of cytomegalovirus exposure and HLA in healthy donors. General study results and limits: Listed as cytomegalovirus-associated were 170 or so TCR beta chains. Indistinguishable V segments, including TRBV6-2 and TRBV6-3, were excluded. Previous analysis showed most TCR beta V segments were productive about 87% or about 30% of the time.

The CDR3 spans 16 residues. Germline CDR1 reads LNHDA; CDR2 reads SQIVND (reference sequence). Between the trimmed V and J ends, which lost 6 bases and 4 bases, there was a span of 19 bases. Details on this clone: Its antigen is undetermined.

Amplification used 60 Vbeta primers and 13 Jbeta primers. The repertoire was sequenced with immunoSEQ multiplex PCR; TCRdb's copy has only in-frame clones and lacks some. This table has nearly 110,000 clones, less than 80% appearing once. The specimen was PBMCs. This sequence joins TRBV19 and TRBJ1-3, with D tentatively TRBD1 (5 bases). This clonotype was sampled from a man aged 60 to 75 in good health and CMV-seronegative. The DNA for the CDR3 is TGTGCCAGTAGCCCCACCGGGGGGTCCGGCGGAAACACCATATATTTT. Encoded protein: CASSPTGGSGGNTIYF. The full variable domain, in which reference TRBV19 and TRBJ1-3 provide the parts outside the CDR3, is DGGITQSPKYLFRKEGQNVTLSCEQNLNHDAMYWYRQDPGQGLRLIYYSQIVNDFQKGDIAEGYSVSREKKESFPLTVTSAQKNPTAFYLCASSPTGGSGGNTIYFGEGSWLTVV.